Following are 2 T cell receptor beta chains from one sample sequenced in a study of shared clonotypes between healthy human individuals. This table comes from immunoSEQ multiplex PCR, and its TCRdb copy is limited to in-frame clones, with some not included. Of 2 million to 3 million clones listed, 90% to 95% are singletons. The sample consisted of naive CD4+ T cells from PBMCs. Stated subset: CD45RA+ positively selected. The source of these receptors is a man between 18 and 29 years old in good health. Some clones in this sample may be carry-over from other donors' samples.

The chain couples TRBV28 to TRBJ2-7; D is unresolved. V shed 3 bases and J shed 6 bases, with 6 bases lying between them. This CDR3 is built from 11 residues. CDR1 is MDHEN and CDR2 is SYDVKM in the germline V gene. Written as DNA, the CDR3 is TGTGCCAGCAGTTTTTATAGCGAGCAGTACTTC. Its protein is CASSFYSEQYF.

The CDR3 loop is CASSAGGSLDTQYF. The CDR3 DNA follows: TGTGCCAGCAGTGCCGGAGGATCGTTAGATACGCAGTATTTT. The gene calls are TRBV28 and TRBJ2-3; D is perhaps TRBD2 (5 bases). Germline-derived CDR1 and CDR2 are MDHEN and SYDVKM. V shed 5 bases and J shed 5 bases, with 14 bases lying between them. The CDR3 contains 14 residues.